The 2 T cell receptor beta chains presented below share a single source sample, sequenced in a study of CD8+CD57+ T cells in acquired aplastic anemia. Patients sequenced had flow cytometry evidence of CD8+CD57+ cell expansion. The TCR beta profiling, which covered VDJ combination and CDR3 sequence, was carried out using genomic DNA as the template. TCRdb reprocessed the reads with MiXCR, giving one entry per CDR3 protein. This table holds about 54,000 distinct CDR3 sequences, roughly three fifths found once. Sequenced: sorted CD4+, CD8+, or CD8+CD57+ T cells (not recorded which) from PBMCs. All receptors come from a human donor with aplastic anemia.

The chain joins TRBV2 to TRBJ2-3; no definite D call. CDR3 length: 13 residues. Trimming took off 3 bases at V and 2 bases at J, with 6 bases between the two ends. Germline loops: CDR1 SNHLY, CDR2 FYNNEI. The CDR3 bases are TGTGCCAGCAGTGACTTTAACACAGATACGCAGTATTTT. Protein: CASSDFNTDTQYF.

The V gene is TRBV11-2, the J gene TRBJ1-2, with unresolved D. The V end lost 0 bases, the J end lost 0 bases, and 11 bases lay between the germline ends. Germline CDR1 is SGHAT and CDR2 is FQNNGV. The CDR3 length is 16 residues. For the CDR3, the DNA is TGTGCCAGCAGCTTAGATGGATATCCCACTAACTATGGCTACACCTTC. Its translation: CASSLDGYPTNYGYTF.